This T cell receptor beta chain was identified in a study of cytomegalovirus exposure and HLA in healthy donors. Study background: The same platform was used for the 130 or so validation repertoires as for the approximately 630 first-cohort repertoires, as reported in a later analysis. Study-wide results and limits: The TCR clusters that emerged in the first cohort tended, a later analysis found, to co-occur in the 120 or so validation repertoires.

The junction had 4 bases not matched to a gene; V was cut back by 4 bases and J by 6 bases. The CDR3 length is 14 residues. The germline V gene encodes CDR1 MNHEY and CDR2 SMNVEV (reference sequence). About this clone itself: What it binds is not known.

The donors were part of the validation cohort of fewer than 150 subjects. That cohort was separate from the first cohort, which comprised 666 subjects. Libraries were prepared by immunoSEQ multiplex PCR; TCRdb keeps only in-frame clonotypes and omits some of them. The sample carries 90,000 or so clones, 95% to 98% recorded once. This receptor was obtained from a man younger than 35 in good health and CMV-seronegative. J is TRBJ2-7 and V is TRBV27, with 12 bases lining up with TRBD2. Source material: PBMCs. DNA for the CDR3: TGTGCCAGCAGTTCGACTAGCGGGAGAAGCGAGCAGTACTTC. Amino acids: CASSSTSGRSEQYF.